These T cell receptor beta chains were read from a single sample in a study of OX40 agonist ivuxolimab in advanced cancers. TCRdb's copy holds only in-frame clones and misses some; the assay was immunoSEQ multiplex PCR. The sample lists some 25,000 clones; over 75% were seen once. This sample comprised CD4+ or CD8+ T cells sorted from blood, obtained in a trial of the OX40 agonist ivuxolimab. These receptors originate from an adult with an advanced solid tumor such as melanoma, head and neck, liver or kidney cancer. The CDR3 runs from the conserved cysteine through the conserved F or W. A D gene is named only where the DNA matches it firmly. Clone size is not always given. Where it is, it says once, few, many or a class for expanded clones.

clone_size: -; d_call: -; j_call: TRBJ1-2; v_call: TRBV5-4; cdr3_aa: CASSLDSYGYTF; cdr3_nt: TGTGCCAGCAGCTTGGACAGCTATGGCTACACCTTC
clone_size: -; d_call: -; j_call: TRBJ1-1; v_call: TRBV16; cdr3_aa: CASTQGVMNTEAFF; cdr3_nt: TGTGCCAGCACCCAAGGGGTCATGAACACTGAAGCTTTCTTT
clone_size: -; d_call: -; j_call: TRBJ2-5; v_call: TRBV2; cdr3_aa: CASSERGQETQYF; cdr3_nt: TGTGCCAGCAGTGAAAGAGGGCAAGAGACCCAGTACTTC
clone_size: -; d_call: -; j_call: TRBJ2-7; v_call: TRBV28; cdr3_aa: CASSNGSQREQYF; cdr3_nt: TGTGCCAGCAGTAACGGGAGCCAGCGCGAGCAGTACTTC
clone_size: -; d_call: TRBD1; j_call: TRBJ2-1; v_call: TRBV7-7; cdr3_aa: CASSLQGTSSYNEQFF; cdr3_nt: TGTGCTAGCAGCTTACAGGGGACGAGCTCCTACAATGAGCAGTTCTTC
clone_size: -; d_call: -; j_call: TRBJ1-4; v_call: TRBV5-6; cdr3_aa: CASSLVATNEKLFF; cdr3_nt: TGTGCCAGCAGCTTGGTCGCAACTAATGAAAAACTGTTTTTT
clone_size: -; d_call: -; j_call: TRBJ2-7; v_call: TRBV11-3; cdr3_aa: CASSLGGDTYEQYF; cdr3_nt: TGTGCCAGCAGCTTAGGGGGCGACACCTACGAGCAGTACTTC
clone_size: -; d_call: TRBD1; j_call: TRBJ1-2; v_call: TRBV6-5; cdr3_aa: CASSQGALGYTF; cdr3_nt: TGTGCCAGCAGTCAGGGGGCGCTGGGCTACACCTTC
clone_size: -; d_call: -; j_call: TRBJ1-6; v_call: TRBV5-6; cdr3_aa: CASSFFGLNDSPLHF; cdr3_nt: TGTGCCAGCAGCTTCTTTGGGTTGAACGATTCACCCCTCCACTTT
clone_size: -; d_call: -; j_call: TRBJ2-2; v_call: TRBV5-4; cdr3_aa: CASSFGLGVDTGELFF; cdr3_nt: TGTGCCAGCAGCTTCGGCCTAGGAGTCGACACCGGGGAGCTGTTTTTT
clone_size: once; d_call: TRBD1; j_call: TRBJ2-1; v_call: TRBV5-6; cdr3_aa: CASSRRLRQGVYNEQFF; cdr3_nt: TGTGCCAGCAGCCGTAGACTTAGACAGGGGGTCTACAATGAGCAGTTCTTC
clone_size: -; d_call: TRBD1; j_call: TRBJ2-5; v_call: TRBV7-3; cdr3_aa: CASSSGQGETQYF; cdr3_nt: TGTGCCAGCAGCTCGGGACAGGGAGAGACCCAGTACTTC
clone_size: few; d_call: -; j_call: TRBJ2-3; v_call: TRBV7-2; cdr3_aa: CASRLQEGTTDTQYF; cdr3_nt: TGTGCCAGCAGGCTACAGGAGGGCACCACAGATACGCAGTATTTT
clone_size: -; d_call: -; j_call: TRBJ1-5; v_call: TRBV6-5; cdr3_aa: CASSKGRASNQPQHF; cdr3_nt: TGTGCCAGCAGTAAGGGCAGGGCTTCGAATCAGCCCCAGCATTTT
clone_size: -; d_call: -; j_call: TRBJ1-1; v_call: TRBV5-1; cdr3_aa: CASSLVSSNTEAFF; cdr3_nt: TGCGCCAGCAGCTTGGTAAGCTCGAACACTGAAGCTTTCTTT
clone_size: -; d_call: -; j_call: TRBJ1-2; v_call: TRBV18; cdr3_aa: CASSPDAGSGNTF; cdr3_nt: TGTGCCAGCTCACCAGATGCGGGGAGCGGAAACACCTTC
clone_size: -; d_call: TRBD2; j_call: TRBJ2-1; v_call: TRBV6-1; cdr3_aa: CASSESGTIYNEQFF; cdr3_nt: TGTGCCAGCAGTGAATCGGGGACTATATACAATGAGCAGTTCTTC
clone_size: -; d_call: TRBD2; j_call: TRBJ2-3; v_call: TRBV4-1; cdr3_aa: CASSPIAGVGADTQYF; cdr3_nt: TGCGCCAGCAGCCCTATAGCGGGAGTGGGGGCAGATACGCAGTATTTT
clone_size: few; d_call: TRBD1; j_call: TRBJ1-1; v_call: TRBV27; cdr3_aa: CASSWIDRGTEAFF; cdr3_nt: TGTGCCAGCAGTTGGATAGACAGGGGCACTGAAGCTTTCTTT
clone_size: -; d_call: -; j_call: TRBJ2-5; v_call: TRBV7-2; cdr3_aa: CASSLVAEETQYF; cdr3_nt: TGTGCCAGCAGCTTAGTTGCTGAAGAGACCCAGTACTTC
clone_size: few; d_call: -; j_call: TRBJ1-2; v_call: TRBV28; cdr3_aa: CASTTNRGYTF; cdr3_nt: TGTGCCAGCACCACGAACAGGGGCTACACCTTC
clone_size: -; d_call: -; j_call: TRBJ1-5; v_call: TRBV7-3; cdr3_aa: CASSLNSNQPQHF; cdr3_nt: TGTGCCAGCAGCTTAAATAGCAATCAGCCCCAGCATTTT
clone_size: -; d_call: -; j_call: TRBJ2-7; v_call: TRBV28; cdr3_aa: CASRSHDSYEQYF; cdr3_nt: TGTGCCAGCAGATCCCATGATTCCTACGAGCAGTACTTC
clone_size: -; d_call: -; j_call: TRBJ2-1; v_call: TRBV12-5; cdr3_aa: CASGLQLSQFF; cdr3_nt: TGTGCTAGTGGTTTGCAGCTCTCCCAGTTCTTC
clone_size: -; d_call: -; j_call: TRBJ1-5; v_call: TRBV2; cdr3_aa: CATTRGFGQPQHF; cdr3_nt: TGTGCCACCACCCGGGGGTTCGGCCAGCCCCAGCATTTT
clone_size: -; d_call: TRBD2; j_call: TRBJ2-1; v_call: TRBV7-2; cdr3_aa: CASRSGTSGRGYNEQFF; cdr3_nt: TGTGCCAGCAGGTCGGGGACTAGCGGGAGAGGGTACAATGAGCAGTTCTTC
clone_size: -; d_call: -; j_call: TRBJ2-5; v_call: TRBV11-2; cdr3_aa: CASSVETRPRETQYF; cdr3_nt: TGTGCCAGCAGCGTCGAGACTAGGCCTCGGGAGACCCAGTACTTC
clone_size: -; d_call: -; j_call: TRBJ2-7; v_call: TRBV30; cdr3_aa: CAWKGIQTYEQYF; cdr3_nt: TGTGCCTGGAAGGGGATTCAAACCTACGAGCAGTACTTC
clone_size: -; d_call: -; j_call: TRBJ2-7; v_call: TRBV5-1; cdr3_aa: CASSLGGYEQYF; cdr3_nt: TGCGCCAGCAGCTTGGGCGGGTACGAGCAGTACTTC
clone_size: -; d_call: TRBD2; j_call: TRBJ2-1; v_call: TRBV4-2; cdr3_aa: CASSPRTSGRAGTNEQFF; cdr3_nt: TGTGCCAGCAGCCCCCGGACTAGCGGGAGGGCCGGAACCAATGAGCAGTTCTTC
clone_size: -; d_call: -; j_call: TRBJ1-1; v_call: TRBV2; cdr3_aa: CASSNRGGTVNTEAFF; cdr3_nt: TGTGCCAGCAGTAACCGCGGGGGGACGGTGAACACTGAAGCTTTCTTT
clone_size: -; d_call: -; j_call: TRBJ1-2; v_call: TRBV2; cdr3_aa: CASSKGFDYGYTF; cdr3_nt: TGTGCCAGCAGTAAGGGATTCGACTATGGCTACACCTTC
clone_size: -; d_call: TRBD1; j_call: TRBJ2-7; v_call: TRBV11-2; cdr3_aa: CASSLDYRGPYEQYF; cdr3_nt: TGTGCCAGCAGCTTAGATTACAGGGGTCCCTACGAGCAGTACTTC
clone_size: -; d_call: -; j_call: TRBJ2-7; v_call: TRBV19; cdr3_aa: CASSIGGTDFYEQYF; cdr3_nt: TGTGCCAGTAGTATAGGGGGGACCGATTTCTACGAGCAGTACTTC
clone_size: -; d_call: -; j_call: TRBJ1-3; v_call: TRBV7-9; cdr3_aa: CASSLVTTIYF; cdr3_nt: TGTGCCAGCAGCCTCGTAACCACCATATATTTT
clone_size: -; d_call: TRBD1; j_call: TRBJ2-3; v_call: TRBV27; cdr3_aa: CASSQRGQFSTDTQYF; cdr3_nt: TGTGCCAGCAGCCAAAGGGGACAGTTTAGCACAGATACGCAGTATTTT
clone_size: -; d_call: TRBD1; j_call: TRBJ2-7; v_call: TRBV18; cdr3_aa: CASSPPGDRVLYEQYF; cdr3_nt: TGTGCCAGCTCACCACCGGGGGACAGGGTTCTATACGAGCAGTACTTC
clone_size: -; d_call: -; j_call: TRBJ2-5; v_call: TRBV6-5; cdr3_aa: CASGDPGPQYF; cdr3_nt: TGTGCCAGCGGGGATCCGGGCCCCCAGTACTTC
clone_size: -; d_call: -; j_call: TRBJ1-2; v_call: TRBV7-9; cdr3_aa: CASSLGGEDRHGYTF; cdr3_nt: TGTGCCAGCAGCTTAGGGGGTGAGGACAGACATGGCTACACCTTC
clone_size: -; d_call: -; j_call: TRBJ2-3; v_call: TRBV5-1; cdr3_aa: CASSFEADTQYF; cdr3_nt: TGCGCCAGCAGCTTCGAAGCAGATACGCAGTATTTT
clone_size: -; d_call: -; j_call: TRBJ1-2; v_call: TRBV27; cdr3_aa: CASSPGRELNYGYTF; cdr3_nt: TGTGCCAGCAGCCCTGGCCGGGAACTTAACTATGGCTACACCTTC
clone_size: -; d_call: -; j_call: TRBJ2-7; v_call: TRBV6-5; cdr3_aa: CASSSHGGPYEQYF; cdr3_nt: TGTGCCAGCAGTTCCCATGGGGGGCCCTACGAGCAGTACTTC
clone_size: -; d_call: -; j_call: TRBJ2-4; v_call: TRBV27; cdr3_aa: CASGSGAGLAKNIQYF; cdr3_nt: TGTGCCAGCGGGAGTGGGGCGGGGCTAGCCAAAAACATTCAGTACTTC
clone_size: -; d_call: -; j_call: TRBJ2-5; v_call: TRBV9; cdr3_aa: CASSVRGGGETQYF; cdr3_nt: TGTGCCAGCAGCGTCAGGGGAGGAGGAGAGACCCAGTACTTC
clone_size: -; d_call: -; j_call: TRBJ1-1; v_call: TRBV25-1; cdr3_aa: CASSESGRAPNTEAFF; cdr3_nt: TGTGCCAGCAGTGAATCCGGACGGGCGCCGAACACTGAAGCTTTCTTT
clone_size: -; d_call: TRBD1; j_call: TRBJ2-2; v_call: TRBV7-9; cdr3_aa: CASGQGATGELFF; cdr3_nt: TGTGCCAGCGGACAGGGGGCCACCGGGGAGCTGTTTTTT
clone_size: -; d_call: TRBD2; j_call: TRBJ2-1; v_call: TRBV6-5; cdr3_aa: CASGASGTNEQFF; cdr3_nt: TGTGCCAGCGGGGCTAGCGGGACCAATGAGCAGTTCTTC
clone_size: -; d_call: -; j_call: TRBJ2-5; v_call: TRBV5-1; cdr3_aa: CASSPQGAPMETQYF; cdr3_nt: TGCGCCAGCAGCCCCCAGGGCGCCCCGATGGAGACCCAGTACTTC
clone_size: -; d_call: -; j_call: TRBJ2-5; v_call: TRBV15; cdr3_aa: CATSRGHNQETQYF; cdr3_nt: TGTGCCACCAGCAGAGGTCACAACCAAGAGACCCAGTACTTC
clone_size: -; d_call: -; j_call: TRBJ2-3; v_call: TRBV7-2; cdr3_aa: CASTPGPSTDTQYF; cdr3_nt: TGTGCCAGCACCCCGGGGCCTAGCACAGATACGCAGTATTTT
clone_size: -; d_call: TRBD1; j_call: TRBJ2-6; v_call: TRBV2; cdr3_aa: CASSRTGSGANVLTF; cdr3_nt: TGTGCCAGCAGTAGGACAGGGTCTGGGGCCAACGTCCTGACTTTC
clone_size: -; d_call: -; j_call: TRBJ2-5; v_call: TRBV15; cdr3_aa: CATSRGSLQETQYF; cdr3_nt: TGTGCCACCAGCAGAGGGAGCCTTCAAGAGACCCAGTACTTC
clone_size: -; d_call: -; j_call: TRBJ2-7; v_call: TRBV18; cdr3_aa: CASSVTGGTKGEQYF; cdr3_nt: TGTGCCAGCTCAGTGACAGGTGGGACCAAGGGCGAGCAGTACTTC
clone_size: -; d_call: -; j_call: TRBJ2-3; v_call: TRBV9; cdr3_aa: CASSVTWTAGDTQYF; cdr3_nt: TGTGCCAGCAGCGTAACGTGGACCGCGGGAGATACGCAGTATTTT
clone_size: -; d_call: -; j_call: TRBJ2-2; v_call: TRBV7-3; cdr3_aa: CASRLQATNTGELFF; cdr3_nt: TGTGCCAGCCGTCTTCAGGCGACGAACACCGGGGAGCTGTTTTTT
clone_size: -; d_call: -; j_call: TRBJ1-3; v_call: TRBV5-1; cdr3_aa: CASSLAGGPSGNTIYF; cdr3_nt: TGCGCCAGCAGCTTGGCCGGGGGCCCCTCTGGAAACACCATATATTTT
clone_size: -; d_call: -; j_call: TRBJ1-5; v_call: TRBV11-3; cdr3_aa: CASSLRGNQPQHF; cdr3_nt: TGTGCCAGCAGCCTAAGGGGGAACCAGCCCCAGCATTTT
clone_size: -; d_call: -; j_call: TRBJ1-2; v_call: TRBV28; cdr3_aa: CASSFAAWTGDYGYTF; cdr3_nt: TGTGCCAGCAGTTTCGCGGCCTGGACCGGAGACTATGGCTACACCTTC
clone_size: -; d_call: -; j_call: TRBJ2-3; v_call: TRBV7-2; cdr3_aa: CASSLPDTQYF; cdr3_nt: TGTGCCAGCAGCTTACCAGATACGCAGTATTTT